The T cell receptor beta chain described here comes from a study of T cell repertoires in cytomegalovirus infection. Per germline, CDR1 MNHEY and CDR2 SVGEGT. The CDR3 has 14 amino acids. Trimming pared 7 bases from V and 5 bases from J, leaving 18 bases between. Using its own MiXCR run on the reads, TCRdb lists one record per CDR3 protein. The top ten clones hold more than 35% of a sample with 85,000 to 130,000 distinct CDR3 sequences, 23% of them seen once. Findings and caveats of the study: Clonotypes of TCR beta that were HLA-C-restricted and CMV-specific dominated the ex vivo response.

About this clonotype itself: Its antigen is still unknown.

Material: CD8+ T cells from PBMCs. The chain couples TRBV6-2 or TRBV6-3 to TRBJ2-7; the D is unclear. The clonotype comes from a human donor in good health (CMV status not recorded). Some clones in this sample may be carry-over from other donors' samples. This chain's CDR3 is CASTYLEGRNEQYF. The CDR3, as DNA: TGTGCCAGCACCTACCTAGAAGGGCGCAACGAGCAGTACTTC.